The next 15 T cell receptor beta chains were all read from a single sample in a study of T-cell memory formation after mild COVID-19. TCRdb re-called the 5' RACE reads through MiXCR, storing one row per CDR3 protein. The data show about 190,000 distinct CDR3 sequences, with around 27% seen just once and roughly an eighth held by the top ten. Input material: PBMCs or a T cell subset sorted from them (not recorded which). Receptor source: an adult woman who had mild COVID-19 (a few samples of this study predate the infection). Cell type and time point are not known.

V is TRBV3-1 and J is TRBJ1-1; D is ambiguous. This CDR3 is 15 amino acids long. The germline gives CDR1 LGHDT, CDR2 YNNKEL (reference sequence). Deletions cut 4 bases from V and 7 bases from J, with 19 bases between. CDR3 protein: CASSRTEGRISEAFF. As DNA, the CDR3 is TGTGCCAGCAGCCGAACCGAGGGAAGGATTAGTGAAGCTTTCTTT.

Only a few counts were recorded for this clonotype. The chain joins TRBV9 to TRBJ2-7; tentative D call: TRBD2 (6 bases). This CDR3 is 15 amino acids long. Trimming took 4 bases from V and 3 from J, leaving 17 bases between them. Looked up from germline, CDR1 is SGDLS and CDR2 is YYNGEE. The CDR3 protein is CASSQSPGSNYEQYF. CDR3 bases: TGTGCCAGCAGCCAGAGCCCCGGGAGTAACTACGAGCAGTACTTC. Full variable domain (remainder filled in from reference TRBV9 and TRBJ2-7): DSGVTQTPKHLITATGQRVTLRCSPRSGDLSVYWYQQSLDQGLQFLIQYYNGEERAKGNILERFSAQQFPDLHSELNLSSLELGDSALYFCASSQSPGSNYEQYFGPGTRLTVT.

The chain recombines TRBV5-5 with TRBJ2-7; TRBD2 matches 13 bases. This CDR3 has 15 residues. The V and J ends lost 4 bases and 5 bases, in that order; junction bases with no gene match: 6. From germline, CDR1 is SGHKS and CDR2 YYEKEE (reference sequence). CDR3 sequence (DNA): TGTGCCAGCAGCCCTGGACTAGCGGGAGCAAACGAGCAGTACTTC. It specifies CASSPGLAGANEQYF.

This rearrangement joins TRBV5-1 to TRBJ2-4; D gene ambiguous. V was pared by 10 bases and J by 4 bases, with 3 bases between. Germline V lookup: CDR1 SGHRS, CDR2 YFSETQ. The CDR3 extends over 9 amino acids. CDR3 DNA: TGCGCCGCAAAAAACATTCAGTACTTC. It specifies CAAKNIQYF.

This clonotype was seen only a few times. The rearrangement links TRBV7-6 to TRBJ2-5; D is possibly TRBD1 or TRBD2 (5 bases each). CDR1 and CDR2 (germline): SGHVS, FNYEAQ. V was pared by 3 bases and J by 3 bases, with 11 bases between. This CDR3 is built from 14 residues. CDR3 sequence (DNA): TGTGCCAGCAGCTTTCGGGACCTGAAAGAGACCCAGTACTTC. It yields the protein CASSFRDLKETQYF.

This chain connects TRBV11-3 to TRBJ2-5; D is tentatively TRBD1 or TRBD2 (6 bases each). V dropped 1 base and J dropped 3 bases, with 15 bases sitting between them. This CDR3 region has 16 residues. Germline assignment: CDR1 SGHNT and CDR2 YENEEA. The CDR3 DNA reads as TGTGCCAGCAGCTTAGGTGCGGGGAGACAGGAAGAGACCCAGTACTTC. Amino acid sequence: CASSLGAGRQEETQYF.

This clonotype was seen a few times. The J gene is TRBJ2-7, the V gene TRBV25-1; no definite D call. This CDR3 has 13 amino acids. Germline V gene sequence: CDR1 MGHDK, CDR2 SYGVNS. Trimming cost V 5 bases and J 3 bases, with 11 bases left between them. The CDR3 DNA reads as TGTGCCAGCAGTTCGGCCAGAGACTACGAGCAGTACTTC. It translates to CASSSARDYEQYF.

This clonotype was counted a few times. J is TRBJ2-1 and V is TRBV29-1, with TRBD2 as a possible D gene (6 bases). This CDR3 spans 12 amino acids. Germline V gene sequence: CDR1 SQVTM, CDR2 ANQGSEA. V lost 3 bases to trimming and J lost 8 bases, with 11 bases between them. CDR3 nucleotides: TGCAGCGTTGAGGAGGGACTTTATGAGCAGTTCTTC. Translating gives CSVEEGLYEQFF.

V is TRBV7-6 and J is TRBJ2-7; 8 bases line up with TRBD1. The CDR3 covers 17 residues. V trimming: 1 base; J trimming: 6 bases; junction bases outside the gene matches: 14. Germline-derived CDR1 and CDR2 are SGHVS and FNYEAQ. This chain's CDR3 is CASSLEVRDRPPIEQYF. The CDR3 DNA reads as TGTGCCAGCAGCTTAGAAGTGCGGGACAGGCCCCCCATCGAGCAGTACTTC.

This clonotype appeared many times. The CDR3 DNA reads TGTGCCAGCAGCTTGTTTCAACGGCGAGACGAGCAGTACTTC. Translation gives CASSLFQRRDEQYF. The V gene is TRBV5-4, the J gene TRBJ2-7, with D unresolved. V lost 1 base and J 5 bases, leaving 13 bases between the germline ends. CDR1 is SGHNT, CDR2 YYREEE, per germline (reference sequence). CDR3 length: 14 residues. Full variable domain (remainder filled in from reference TRBV5-4 and TRBJ2-7): ETGVTQSPTHLIKTRGQQVTLRCSSQSGHNTVSWYQQALGQGPQFIFQYYREEENGRGNFPPRFSGLQFPNYSSELNVNALELDDSALYLCASSLFQRRDEQYFGPGTRLTVT.

The J gene is TRBJ2-3, the V gene TRBV12-3 or TRBV12-4, with D tentatively TRBD1 (6 bases). The CDR3 loop spans 15 amino acids. The ends were cut back, 6 bases at V and 1 base at J, with 14 bases in the middle. CDR3 nucleotide sequence: TGTGCCAGCAGCCGTAGGGGGTCGGGCACAGATACGCAGTATTTT. This codes for CASSRRGSGTDTQYF.

The chain joins TRBV3-1 to TRBJ2-1; possibly TRBD2 for D (6 bases). V lost 5 bases, J lost 0 bases, and 11 bases lay in between. Germline values: CDR1 LGHDT, CDR2 YNNKEL (reference sequence). The CDR3 totals 15 residues. Written as DNA, the CDR3 is TGTGCCAGCAGCGGCGGGGACCTCTCCTACAATGAGCAGTTCTTC. Protein sequence: CASSGGDLSYNEQFF.

This clonotype was seen at least ten times. The genes are TRBV20-1 and TRBJ1-6; D ambiguous. Trimming left V 4 bases short and J 5 bases short, with 15 bases between. Germline CDR1 and CDR2: DFQATT and SNEGSKA (reference sequence). This CDR3 region has 15 residues. The CDR3 DNA follows: TGCAGTGCTAACGGGCAGTTAAGGGATAATTCACCCCTCCACTTT. Protein product: CSANGQLRDNSPLHF.

The sample holds a few counts of this clonotype. The gene calls are TRBV12-3 or TRBV12-4 and TRBJ2-3; TRBD2 is a possible D gene (5 bases). CDR3 length equals 13 residues. V lost 5 bases and J lost 4, with 10 bases in between. Written as DNA, the CDR3 is TGTGCCAGCAGTCTACTAGAGGCAGATACGCAGTATTTT. Translated, it gives CASSLLEADTQYF.

This clonotype was recorded a few times. The chain couples TRBV5-1 to TRBJ2-1; possible D gene TRBD2, 5 bases. V lost 4 bases, J lost 4 bases, and 18 bases lay in between. Germline loops: CDR1 SGHRS, CDR2 YFSETQ. The CDR3 loop spans 16 amino acids. CDR3 sequence (DNA): TGCGCCAGCAGCCCGAGGGCGAAAACGGGTTACAATGAGCAGTTCTTC. The encoded protein is CASSPRAKTGYNEQFF.